This T cell receptor beta chain was recorded in a study of T cell repertoires in cytomegalovirus infection. Study-level background: HLA-B-restricted CMV epitopes that are well studied were used alongside recently identified HLA-C-restricted ones. Study-wide findings and caveats: Ex vivo, HLA-C-restricted CMV-specific TCR beta clonotypes prevailed over the rest of the response.

In TCRdb, the reads were re-called with MiXCR into one record per CDR3 protein. This sample has a few hundred thousand distinct CDR3 sequences, with 40% to 50% found just once. As for this clonotype: Its antigen is unidentified.

The germline gives CDR1 MGHRA, CDR2 YSYEKL. The CDR3 extends over 19 amino acids. The trim removed 0 bases at V and 5 bases at J, leaving 10 bases unmatched. The chain is built from TRBV4-1 and TRBJ2-3; 14 bases are shared with TRBD2. The source was cultured PBMCs, collected from culture after CMV antigen stimulation. This clonotype originated in a human donor in good health (CMV status not recorded). Some clones in this sample may be carry-over from other donors' samples. CDR3 sequence: CASSQDPPGLAGARDTQYF. In DNA, the CDR3 is TGCGCCAGCAGCCAAGATCCCCCGGGACTAGCGGGGGCCAGAGATACGCAGTATTTT.